The TCR beta chain described here comes from a study of shared clonotypes between healthy human individuals. Whole-study findings and limits: Among donors, clonotype sharing was expected to be affected by sequencing depth.

V lost 0 bases and J lost 0, with 13 bases in between. The CDR3 loop spans 18 amino acids. The germline CDR1 and CDR2 sequences are SGHRS and YFSETQ. This clone was detected once. Its target is unknown. Profiled with immunoSEQ multiplex PCR; TCRdb holds only in-frame clones, not every one. The repertoire has about 2.4 million clones, 93% of them found once; the top ten carry about 0.38%. Division of CD4+ cells produced a CD45RA+ naive subset and a CD45RA-negative memory subset. The receptor was derived from a man aged 18 to 35 in good health. Some clones in this sample may be carry-over from other donors' samples. The rearrangement links TRBV5-1 to TRBJ2-6; D is perhaps TRBD1 (6 bases). Sequencing input: naive CD4+ T cells from PBMCs. Subset: CD45RA+ positively selected. The CDR3 is CASSLEDSPSSGANVLTF. Here the CDR3 DNA reads TGCGCCAGCAGCTTGGAGGACAGTCCTTCCTCTGGGGCCAACGTCCTGACTTTC.